A selection of T cell receptor beta chains follows, all from one sample in a study of blood T cell repertoires in COVID-19. Some clones are missing from TCRdb's copy, which holds only in-frame ones; the method was immunoSEQ multiplex PCR. The sample lists roughly 120,000 clones, approximately 80% occurring once. The specimen sequenced was peripheral blood. All receptors derive from a woman older than 75 with active or convalescent COVID-19. Each CDR3 is given with its conserved first and last residue. Each record gives: clone size, V gene, J gene, D gene, CDR3 protein, CDR3 DNA. A D gene is named only where the DNA matches it firmly. Clone size is stated in some rows and not others, as once, few, many or a class when expanded.

abundance: -; v_gene: TRBV10-1; j_gene: TRBJ2-1; d_gene: TRBD2; CDR3aa: CASSASGSLNEQFF; CDR3nt: TGCGCCAGCAGTGCTAGCGGGAGTCTCAATGAGCAGTTCTTC
abundance: -; v_gene: TRBV11-3; j_gene: TRBJ1-1; d_gene: -; CDR3aa: CASSLGGRGVNTEAFF; CDR3nt: TGTGCCAGCAGCTTAGGTGGACGGGGGGTGAACACTGAAGCTTTCTTT
abundance: -; v_gene: TRBV25-1; j_gene: TRBJ1-6; d_gene: -; CDR3aa: CASSVDRAINSPLHF; CDR3nt: TGTGCCAGCAGTGTGGACAGAGCAATAAATTCACCCCTCCACTTT
abundance: -; v_gene: TRBV6-6; j_gene: TRBJ1-4; d_gene: -; CDR3aa: CATGDPGVTNEKLFF; CDR3nt: TGTGCCACCGGGGACCCGGGAGTCACTAATGAAAAACTGTTTTTT
abundance: -; v_gene: TRBV19; j_gene: TRBJ1-2; d_gene: -; CDR3aa: CASTPGQQGTNYGYTF; CDR3nt: TGTGCCAGTACTCCCGGGCAACAGGGAACCAACTATGGCTACACCTTC
abundance: once; v_gene: TRBV19; j_gene: TRBJ1-1; d_gene: TRBD1; CDR3aa: CASSITGGLSAFF; CDR3nt: TGTGCCAGTAGTATAACAGGGGGCCTATCTGCTTTCTTT
abundance: -; v_gene: TRBV7-7; j_gene: TRBJ1-6; d_gene: -; CDR3aa: CASRSRQLNSPLHF; CDR3nt: TGTGCTAGCAGGTCCCGACAGCTGAATTCACCCCTCCACTTT
abundance: -; v_gene: TRBV28; j_gene: TRBJ1-1; d_gene: TRBD1; CDR3aa: CASSRQGTEAFF; CDR3nt: TGTGCCAGCAGTCGACAGGGCACTGAAGCTTTCTTT
abundance: -; v_gene: TRBV5-1; j_gene: TRBJ2-3; d_gene: TRBD1; CDR3aa: CASSSSEDRGTDTQYF; CDR3nt: TGCGCCAGCAGCTCCTCGGAGGACAGGGGCACAGATACGCAGTATTTT
abundance: -; v_gene: TRBV5-1; j_gene: TRBJ2-1; d_gene: TRBD2; CDR3aa: CASSLGLAGLGNEQFF; CDR3nt: TGCGCCAGCAGCCTAGGACTAGCGGGTTTAGGGAATGAGCAGTTCTTC
abundance: -; v_gene: TRBV4-2; j_gene: TRBJ2-7; d_gene: TRBD1; CDR3aa: CASSRLDREVTYEQYF; CDR3nt: TGTGCCAGCAGCCGCCTGGACAGGGAGGTCACCTACGAGCAGTACTTC
abundance: -; v_gene: TRBV15; j_gene: TRBJ2-3; d_gene: -; CDR3aa: CATEANTDTQYF; CDR3nt: TGTGCCACCGAGGCGAACACAGATACGCAGTATTTT
abundance: -; v_gene: TRBV7-2; j_gene: TRBJ2-3; d_gene: -; CDR3aa: CASSSGLYFSTDTQYF; CDR3nt: TGTGCCAGCAGCTCAGGACTGTATTTCAGCACAGATACGCAGTATTTT
abundance: -; v_gene: TRBV18; j_gene: TRBJ2-1; d_gene: TRBD2; CDR3aa: CASSPLAGDTYNEQFF; CDR3nt: TGTGCCAGCTCACCACTAGCGGGAGATACCTACAATGAGCAGTTCTTC
abundance: once; v_gene: TRBV11-3; j_gene: TRBJ1-6; d_gene: TRBD1; CDR3aa: CASSLETTGTANNSPLHF; CDR3nt: TGTGCCAGCAGCCTGGAAACGACCGGGACAGCGAATAATTCACCCCTCCACTTT
abundance: -; v_gene: TRBV6-4; j_gene: TRBJ2-1; d_gene: TRBD2; CDR3aa: CARRTVLAGRNEQFF; CDR3nt: TGTGCCAGAAGGACAGTGCTAGCGGGTAGGAATGAGCAGTTCTTC
abundance: -; v_gene: TRBV19; j_gene: TRBJ1-1; d_gene: -; CDR3aa: CASSIWGGNTEAFF; CDR3nt: TGTGCCAGTAGTATTTGGGGGGGGAACACTGAAGCTTTCTTT
abundance: -; v_gene: TRBV6-6; j_gene: TRBJ2-1; d_gene: -; CDR3aa: CASHSPLGSSYNEQFF; CDR3nt: TGTGCCAGCCACAGCCCTCTGGGCAGCTCCTACAATGAGCAGTTCTTC
abundance: -; v_gene: TRBV5-5; j_gene: TRBJ1-6; d_gene: TRBD1; CDR3aa: CASSPYRGRGRGSPLHF; CDR3nt: TGTGCCAGCAGCCCCTACCGTGGCAGGGGGCGCGGTTCACCCCTCCACTTT
abundance: -; v_gene: TRBV28; j_gene: TRBJ2-2; d_gene: -; CDR3aa: CASRVAAPNTGELFF; CDR3nt: TGTGCCAGCAGAGTAGCGGCGCCGAACACCGGGGAGCTGTTTTTT
abundance: -; v_gene: TRBV10-3; j_gene: TRBJ2-2; d_gene: TRBD1; CDR3aa: CAITGGASTGELFF; CDR3nt: TGTGCCATCACAGGGGGCGCAAGCACCGGGGAGCTGTTTTTT
abundance: few; v_gene: TRBV7-9; j_gene: TRBJ1-4; d_gene: -; CDR3aa: CASSSTPGDTWEKLFF; CDR3nt: TGTGCCAGCAGCAGCACGCCGGGAGATACCTGGGAAAAACTGTTTTTT
abundance: once; v_gene: TRBV9; j_gene: TRBJ2-4; d_gene: TRBD2; CDR3aa: CASSATPTPSGGIQYF; CDR3nt: TGTGCCAGCAGCGCAACTCCGACCCCCTCGGGGGGCATTCAGTACTTC
abundance: -; v_gene: TRBV14; j_gene: TRBJ2-7; d_gene: TRBD1; CDR3aa: CASSQDRGLNSDEQYF; CDR3nt: TGTGCCAGCAGCCAAGACAGGGGGCTTAACAGCGACGAGCAGTACTTC
abundance: few; v_gene: TRBV20-1; j_gene: TRBJ2-7; d_gene: -; CDR3aa: CRIQSGHEQYF; CDR3nt: TGCAGAATACAGTCTGGCCACGAGCAGTACTTC
abundance: -; v_gene: TRBV27; j_gene: TRBJ2-6; d_gene: TRBD1; CDR3aa: CASSPGTGGAGANVLTF; CDR3nt: TGTGCCAGCAGTCCGGGGACAGGGGGAGCTGGGGCCAACGTCCTGACTTTC
abundance: -; v_gene: TRBV6-1; j_gene: TRBJ1-4; d_gene: -; CDR3aa: CASSERAGTNEKLFF; CDR3nt: TGTGCCAGCAGTGAAAGAGCGGGGACTAATGAAAAACTGTTTTTT
abundance: -; v_gene: TRBV4-1; j_gene: TRBJ2-1; d_gene: TRBD2; CDR3aa: CASSPSGRLAGSSYNEQFF; CDR3nt: TGCGCCAGCAGCCCATCCGGTAGACTAGCGGGGAGCTCCTACAATGAGCAGTTCTTC
abundance: -; v_gene: TRBV5-1; j_gene: TRBJ2-7; d_gene: TRBD2; CDR3aa: CASSHTSGGVYEQYF; CDR3nt: TGCGCCAGCAGCCATACTAGCGGGGGGGTCTACGAGCAGTACTTC
abundance: -; v_gene: TRBV28; j_gene: TRBJ1-1; d_gene: TRBD1; CDR3aa: CASSRGQREAFF; CDR3nt: TGTGCCAGCAGTCGGGGACAGAGAGAAGCTTTCTTT
abundance: -; v_gene: TRBV7-7; j_gene: TRBJ2-5; d_gene: TRBD2; CDR3aa: CASSPGLAGRETQYF; CDR3nt: TGTGCTAGCAGCCCGGGACTAGCGGGACGGGAGACCCAGTACTTC
abundance: -; v_gene: TRBV11-2; j_gene: TRBJ2-5; d_gene: -; CDR3aa: CASSAQGLQETQYF; CDR3nt: TGTGCCAGCAGCGCACAGGGTTTACAAGAGACCCAGTACTTC
abundance: -; v_gene: TRBV3-1/TRBV3-2; j_gene: TRBJ2-1; d_gene: -; CDR3aa: CASSQVGTYNEQFF; CDR3nt: TGTGCCAGCAGCCAAGTGGGCACCTACAATGAGCAGTTCTTC
abundance: -; v_gene: TRBV18; j_gene: TRBJ2-5; d_gene: TRBD2; CDR3aa: CASSPRVAGGPEGETQYF; CDR3nt: TGTGCCAGCTCACCACGGGTAGCGGGAGGGCCAGAAGGAGAGACCCAGTACTTC
abundance: -; v_gene: TRBV19; j_gene: TRBJ1-6; d_gene: -; CDR3aa: CASSIRRELRNSPLHF; CDR3nt: TGTGCCAGTAGTATCCGCCGGGAGCTACGTAATTCACCCCTCCACTTT
abundance: -; v_gene: TRBV5-4; j_gene: TRBJ2-4; d_gene: -; CDR3aa: CARARAGMYF; CDR3nt: TGTGCCAGGGCTAGGGCCGGGATGTACTTC
abundance: -; v_gene: TRBV7-9; j_gene: TRBJ2-1; d_gene: -; CDR3aa: CASSLGRNNEQFF; CDR3nt: TGTGCCAGCAGCTTAGGGCGGAACAATGAGCAGTTCTTC
abundance: few; v_gene: TRBV28; j_gene: TRBJ2-7; d_gene: TRBD2; CDR3aa: CASRARGRASYEQYF; CDR3nt: TGTGCCAGCCGTGCCCGCGGGAGGGCCTCCTACGAGCAGTACTTC
abundance: once; v_gene: TRBV27; j_gene: TRBJ1-4; d_gene: -; CDR3aa: CASSPIGQVNEKLFF; CDR3nt: TGTGCCAGCAGCCCGATCGGTCAGGTTAATGAAAAACTGTTTTTT
abundance: -; v_gene: TRBV23-1; j_gene: TRBJ1-4; d_gene: -; CDR3aa: CASRHAHREANEKLFF; CDR3nt: TGCGCCAGCAGGCACGCGCACAGGGAAGCTAATGAAAAACTGTTTTTT
abundance: -; v_gene: TRBV12-3/TRBV12-4; j_gene: TRBJ1-1; d_gene: -; CDR3aa: CASSLGADTEAFF; CDR3nt: TGTGCCAGCAGTCTGGGGGCGGACACTGAAGCTTTCTTT